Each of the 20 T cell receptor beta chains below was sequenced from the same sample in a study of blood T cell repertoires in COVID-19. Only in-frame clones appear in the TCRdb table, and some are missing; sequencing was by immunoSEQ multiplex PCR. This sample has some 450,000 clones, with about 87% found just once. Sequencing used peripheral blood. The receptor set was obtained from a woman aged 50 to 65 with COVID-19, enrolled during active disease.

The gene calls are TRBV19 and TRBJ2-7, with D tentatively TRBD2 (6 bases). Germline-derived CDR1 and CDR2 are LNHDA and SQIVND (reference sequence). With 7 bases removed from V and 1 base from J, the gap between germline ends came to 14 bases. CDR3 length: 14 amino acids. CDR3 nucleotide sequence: TGTGCCAGTACCGGGCGGGGACCTTCCTACGAGCAGTACTTC. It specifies CASTGRGPSYEQYF.

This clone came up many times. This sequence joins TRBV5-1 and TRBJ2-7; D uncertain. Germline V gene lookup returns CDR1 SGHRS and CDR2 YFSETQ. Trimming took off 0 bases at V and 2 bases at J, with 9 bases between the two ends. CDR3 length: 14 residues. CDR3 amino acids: CASSLAAVAYEQYF. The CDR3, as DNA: TGCGCCAGCAGCTTGGCGGCGGTGGCCTACGAGCAGTACTTC.

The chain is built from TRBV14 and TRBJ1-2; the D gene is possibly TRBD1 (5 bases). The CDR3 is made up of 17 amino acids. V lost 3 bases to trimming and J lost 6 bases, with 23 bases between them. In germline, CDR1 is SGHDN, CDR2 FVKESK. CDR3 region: CASSHLSLAAGPNGYTF. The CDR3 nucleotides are TGTGCCAGCAGCCATCTGTCCCTTGCGGCAGGGCCTAATGGCTACACCTTC.

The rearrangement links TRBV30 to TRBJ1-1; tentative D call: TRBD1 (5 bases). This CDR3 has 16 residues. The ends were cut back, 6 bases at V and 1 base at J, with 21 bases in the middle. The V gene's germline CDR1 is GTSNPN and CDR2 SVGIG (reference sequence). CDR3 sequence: CACSTPWGGKNTEAFF. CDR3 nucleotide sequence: TGTGCCTGCTCTACCCCTTGGGGCGGAAAGAACACTGAAGCTTTCTTT.

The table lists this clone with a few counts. This CDR3 reads CASSQVQGFGELFF. In DNA form, the CDR3 reads TGTGCCAGCAGCCAAGTCCAGGGTTTCGGGGAGCTGTTTTTT. V usage is TRBV3-1 (or the pseudogene TRBV3-2) and J usage is TRBJ2-2; weak D call: TRBD1 (5 bases). V shed 1 base and J shed 7 bases, with 10 bases lying between them. The CDR3 has 14 amino acids. The germline gives CDR1 LGHDT, CDR2 YNNKEL (reference sequence).

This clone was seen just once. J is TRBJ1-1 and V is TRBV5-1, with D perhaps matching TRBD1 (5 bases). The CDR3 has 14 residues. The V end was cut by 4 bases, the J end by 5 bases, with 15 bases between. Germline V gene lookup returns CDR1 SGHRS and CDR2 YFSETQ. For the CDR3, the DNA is TGCGCCAGCAGCCTCGGGCTCCGGGGGACTGAAGCTTTCTTT. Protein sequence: CASSLGLRGTEAFF.

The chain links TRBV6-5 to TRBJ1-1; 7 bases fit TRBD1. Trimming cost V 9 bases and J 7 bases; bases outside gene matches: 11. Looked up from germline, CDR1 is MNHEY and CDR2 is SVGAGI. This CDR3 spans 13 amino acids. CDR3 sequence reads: CASSDRRFGEAFF. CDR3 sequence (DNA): TGTGCCAGTTCGGACAGGCGGTTTGGTGAAGCTTTCTTT.

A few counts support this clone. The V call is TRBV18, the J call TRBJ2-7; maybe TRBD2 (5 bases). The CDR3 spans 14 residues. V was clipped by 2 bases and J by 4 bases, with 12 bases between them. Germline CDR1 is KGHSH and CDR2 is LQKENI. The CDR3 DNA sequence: TGTGCCAGCTCACCATTTACGGGAAAATACGAGCAGTACTTC. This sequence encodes CASSPFTGKYEQYF.

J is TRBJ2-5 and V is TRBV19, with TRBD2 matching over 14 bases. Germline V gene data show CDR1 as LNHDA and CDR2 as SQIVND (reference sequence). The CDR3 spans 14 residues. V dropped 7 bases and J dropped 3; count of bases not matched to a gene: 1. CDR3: CASKGLAGEETQYF. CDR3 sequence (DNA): TGTGCCAGTAAGGGACTAGCGGGGGAAGAGACCCAGTACTTC. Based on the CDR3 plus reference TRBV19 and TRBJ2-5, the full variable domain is DGGITQSPKYLFRKEGQNVTLSCEQNLNHDAMYWYRQDPGQGLRLIYYSQIVNDFQKGDIAEGYSVSREKKESFPLTVTSAQKNPTAFYLCASKGLAGEETQYFGPGTRLLVL.

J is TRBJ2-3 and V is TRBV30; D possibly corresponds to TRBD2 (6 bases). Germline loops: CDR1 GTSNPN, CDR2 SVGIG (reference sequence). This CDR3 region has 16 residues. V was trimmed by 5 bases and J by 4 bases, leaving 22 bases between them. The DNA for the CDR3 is TGTGCCTGGGCGGGAACCGGGCCCGCACGTCCAGATACGCAGTATTTT. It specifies CAWAGTGPARPDTQYF.

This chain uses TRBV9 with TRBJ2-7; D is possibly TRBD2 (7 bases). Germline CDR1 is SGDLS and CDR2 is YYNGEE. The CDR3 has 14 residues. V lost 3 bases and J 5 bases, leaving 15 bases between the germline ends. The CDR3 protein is CASSAGEGSNEQYF. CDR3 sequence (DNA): TGTGCCAGCAGCGCAGGGGAGGGGTCGAACGAGCAGTACTTC. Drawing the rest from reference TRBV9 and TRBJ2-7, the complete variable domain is DSGVTQTPKHLITATGQRVTLRCSPRSGDLSVYWYQQSLDQGLQFLIQYYNGEERAKGNILERFSAQQFPDLHSELNLSSLELGDSALYFCASSAGEGSNEQYFGPGTRLTVT.

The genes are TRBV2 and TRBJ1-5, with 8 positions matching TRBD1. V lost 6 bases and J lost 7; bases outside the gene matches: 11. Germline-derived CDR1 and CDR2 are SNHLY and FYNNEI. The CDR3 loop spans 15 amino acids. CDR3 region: CASRTGAAGGQPQHF. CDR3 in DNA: TGTGCCAGCAGGACAGGGGCGGCGGGTGGCCAGCCCCAGCATTTT.

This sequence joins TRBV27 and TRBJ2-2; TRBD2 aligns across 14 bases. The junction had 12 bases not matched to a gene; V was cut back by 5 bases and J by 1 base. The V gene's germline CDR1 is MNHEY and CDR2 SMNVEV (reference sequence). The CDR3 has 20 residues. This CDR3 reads CASSPGLAGGKLLNTGELFF. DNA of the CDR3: TGTGCCAGCAGTCCCGGACTAGCGGGGGGTAAATTACTGAACACCGGGGAGCTGTTTTTT.

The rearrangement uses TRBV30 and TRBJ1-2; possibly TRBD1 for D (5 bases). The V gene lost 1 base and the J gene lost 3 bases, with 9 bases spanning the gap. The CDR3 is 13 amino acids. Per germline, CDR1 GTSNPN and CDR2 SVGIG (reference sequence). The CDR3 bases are TGTGCCTGGAGTGATAGGGGCGACTATGGCTACACCTTC. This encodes CAWSDRGDYGYTF.

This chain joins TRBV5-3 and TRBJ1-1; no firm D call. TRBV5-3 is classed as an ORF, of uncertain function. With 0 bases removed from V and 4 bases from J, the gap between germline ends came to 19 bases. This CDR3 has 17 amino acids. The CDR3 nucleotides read TGTGCCAGAAGCTTGGGAGGAGGGAATCATATTGGCACTGAAGCTTTCTTT. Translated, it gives CARSLGGGNHIGTEAFF.

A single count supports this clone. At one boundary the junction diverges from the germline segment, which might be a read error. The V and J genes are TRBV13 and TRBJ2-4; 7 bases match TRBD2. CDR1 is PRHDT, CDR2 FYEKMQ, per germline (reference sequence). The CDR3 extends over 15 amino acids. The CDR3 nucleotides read TGTGCCAGTAGCTATTGGGGAGGGTCCAAAAACATTCAGTACTTC. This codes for CASSYWGGSKNIQYF.

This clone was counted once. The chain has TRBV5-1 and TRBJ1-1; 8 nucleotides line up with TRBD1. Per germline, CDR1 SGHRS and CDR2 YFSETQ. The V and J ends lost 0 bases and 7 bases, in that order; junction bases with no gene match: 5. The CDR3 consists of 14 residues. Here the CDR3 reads CASSLAGGQGEAFF. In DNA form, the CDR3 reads TGCGCCAGCAGCTTGGCCGGCGGACAGGGTGAAGCTTTCTTT.

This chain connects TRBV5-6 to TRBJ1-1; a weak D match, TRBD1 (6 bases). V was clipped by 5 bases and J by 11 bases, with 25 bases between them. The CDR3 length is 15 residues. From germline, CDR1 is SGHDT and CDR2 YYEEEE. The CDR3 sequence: CASSLQQGILRGAFF. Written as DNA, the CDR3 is TGTGCCAGCAGTTTACAACAGGGTATTCTCCGCGGGGCTTTCTTT.

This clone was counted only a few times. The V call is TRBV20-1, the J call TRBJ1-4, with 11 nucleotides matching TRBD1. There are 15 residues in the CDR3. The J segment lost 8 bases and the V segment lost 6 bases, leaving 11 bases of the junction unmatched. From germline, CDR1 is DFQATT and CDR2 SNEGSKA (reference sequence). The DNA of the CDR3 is TGCAGTGCCAGTGGACCCGGGACAGGGGGAGAAAAACTGTTTTTT. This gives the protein CSASGPGTGGEKLFF.

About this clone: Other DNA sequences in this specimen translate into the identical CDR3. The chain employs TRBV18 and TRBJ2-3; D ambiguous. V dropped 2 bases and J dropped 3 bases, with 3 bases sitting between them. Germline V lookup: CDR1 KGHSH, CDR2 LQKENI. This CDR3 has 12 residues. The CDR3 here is CASSPSTDTQYF. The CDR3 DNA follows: TGTGCCAGCTCACCATCGACAGATACGCAGTATTTT.